Below are 21 T cell receptor beta chains sequenced from a single sample in a study of blood T cell repertoires in COVID-19. Profiling relied on immunoSEQ multiplex PCR, and the TCRdb table lists in-frame clones only, not all of them. The sample holds around 150,000 clones; about 80% are singletons and the top ten take roughly 2.9%. Source material: PBMCs or T cells enriched from blood (not recorded which). The receptors were sampled from a woman aged 45-59 years who had recovered from COVID-19.

This chain uses TRBV5-1 with TRBJ2-7; tentatively, D is TRBD1 (5 bases). Germline CDR1 reads SGHRS; CDR2 reads YFSETQ. Trimming pared 1 base from V and 0 bases from J, leaving 11 bases between. The CDR3 spans 15 residues. The CDR3 nucleotides read TGCGCCAGCAGCTTGACTCATGACAGCTCCTACGAGCAGTACTTC. Its translation: CASSLTHDSSYEQYF.

This clone occurred once. The chain combines TRBV3-1 (or the pseudogene TRBV3-2) with TRBJ2-3; 15 positions match TRBD2. The V gene end was trimmed by 4 bases and the J gene end by 3 bases; junction bases not matched to a gene: 5. This CDR3 has 17 residues. Germline V gene data show CDR1 as LGHDT and CDR2 as YNNKEL (reference sequence). CDR3 region: CASSPGLAGGRTDTQYF. The CDR3 nucleotides are TGTGCCAGCAGCCCCGGACTAGCGGGGGGGCGGACAGATACGCAGTATTTT.

This clone turned up a few times. The genes are TRBV5-1 and TRBJ2-7; the match to TRBD1 covers 10 bases. Germline CDR1 reads SGHRS; CDR2 reads YFSETQ. Trimming removed 4 bases from V and 1 base from J; junction bases left unmatched: 11. The CDR3 has 17 residues. The CDR3 protein is CASSPDRGRLVSYEQYF. CDR3 nucleotides: TGCGCCAGCAGCCCAGACAGGGGGCGACTAGTGTCCTACGAGCAGTACTTC. Combining the CDR3 with reference TRBV5-1 and TRBJ2-7 gives the whole variable domain KAGVTQTPRYLIKTRGQQVTLSCSPISGHRSVSWYQQTPGQGLQFLFEYFSETQRNKGNFPGRFSGRQFSNSRSEMNVSTLELGDSALYLCASSPDRGRLVSYEQYFGPGTRLTVT.

This sequence joins TRBV5-1 and TRBJ1-1, with D maybe TRBD1 (6 bases). The CDR3 extends over 14 amino acids. Trimming took 0 bases from V and 4 from J, leaving 10 bases between them. Germline CDR1 is SGHRS and CDR2 is YFSETQ. CDR3 bases: TGCGCCAGCAGCTTGGGGATAGGGGGCACTGAAGCTTTCTTT. This codes for CASSLGIGGTEAFF.

This rearrangement joins TRBV13 to TRBJ1-2; D is unclear. The length of the CDR3 is 14 residues. Deletions cut 5 bases from V and 0 bases from J, with 10 bases between. Germline CDR1 reads PRHDT; CDR2 reads FYEKMQ (reference sequence). CDR3 in amino acids: CASSQGRPNYGYTF. The CDR3, as DNA: TGTGCCAGCAGCCAAGGGAGGCCTAACTATGGCTACACCTTC.

The chain links TRBV2 to TRBJ2-3; D not certain. The germline CDR1 and CDR2 sequences are SNHLY and FYNNEI. The CDR3 spans 15 residues. The germline V and J ends were trimmed by 3 bases and 2 bases, with 12 bases remaining between them. CDR3: CASSDVQQVTDTQYF. The CDR3 coding sequence is TGTGCCAGCAGTGATGTACAGCAGGTCACAGATACGCAGTATTTT.

The gene calls are TRBV15 and TRBJ2-5, with D unclear. V dropped 0 bases and J dropped 4 bases, with 9 bases sitting between them. Germline values: CDR1 LNHNV, CDR2 YYDKDF (reference sequence). The CDR3 is made up of 14 amino acids. CDR3 amino acids: CATSRDRSSETQYF. CDR3 DNA: TGTGCCACCAGCAGAGATAGGAGTTCAGAGACCCAGTACTTC.

V gene TRBV5-1 combines with J gene TRBJ2-3; 10 bases line up with TRBD2. This CDR3 is built from 18 residues. From germline, CDR1 is SGHRS and CDR2 YFSETQ. After removal of 2 bases from V and 3 bases from J, the junction contained 12 bases not matched to a gene. The CDR3 sequence: CASSFTSGTKAWTDTQYF. The CDR3 DNA reads TGCGCCAGCAGCTTTACTAGCGGGACCAAGGCATGGACAGATACGCAGTATTTT.

The rearrangement uses TRBV7-6 and TRBJ2-7; 7 positions agree with TRBD1. Trimming took 1 base from V and 6 from J; bases not matched to a gene: 6. There are 14 residues in the CDR3. The V gene's germline CDR1 is SGHVS and CDR2 FNYEAQ. The CDR3 DNA reads TGTGCCAGCAGCTTAGTGCAGGGGGTTAGCGAGCAGTACTTC. Its translation is CASSLVQGVSEQYF. Combining the CDR3 with reference TRBV7-6 and TRBJ2-7 gives the whole variable domain GAGVSQSPRYKVTKRGQDVALRCDPISGHVSLYWYRQALGQGPEFLTYFNYEAQQDKSGLPNDRFSAERPEGSISTLTIQRTEQRDSAMYRCASSLVQGVSEQYFGPGTRLTVT.

This clone was seen just once. The gene calls are TRBV7-9 and TRBJ1-3; D may be TRBD1 (6 bases). CDR1 and CDR2 from the germline V gene are SEHNR and FQNEAQ (reference sequence). The CDR3 has 16 amino acids. Trimming took 5 bases from V and 0 from J, leaving 14 bases between them. The CDR3 here is CASSTRTGSSGNTIYF. The CDR3 region has the DNA TGTGCCAGCAGCACCCGAACAGGGAGCTCTGGAAACACCATATATTTT.

J is TRBJ2-7 and V is TRBV12-5; D is unclear. V was pared by 5 bases and J by 5 bases, with 10 bases between. This CDR3 contains 12 residues. From germline, CDR1 is LGHNT and CDR2 FRNRAP. The CDR3 DNA reads as TGTGCTAGTGGTCCACATCTAGACGAGCAGTACTTC. Protein: CASGPHLDEQYF. Looking up the rest from reference TRBV12-5 and TRBJ2-7 gives the full variable domain: DARVTQTPRHKVTEMGQEVTMRCQPILGHNTVFWYRQTMMQGLELLAYFRNRAPLDDSGMPKDRFSAEMPDATLATLKIQPSEPRDSAVYFCASGPHLDEQYFGPGTRLTVT.

J is TRBJ2-3 and V is TRBV7-3; 7 bases fit TRBD1. V gave up 5 bases and J gave up 5 bases; unmatched junction bases: 13. CDR1 and CDR2 (germline): SGHTA, FQGTGA. The CDR3 is made up of 16 amino acids. CDR3 sequence reads: CASSRDSGGSKDTQYF. In nucleotides, the CDR3 is TGTGCCAGCAGCAGGGACAGCGGCGGATCGAAAGATACGCAGTATTTT.

With regard to this clone: The junction departs from the called germline gene at one end, perhaps through a read error. The CDR3 DNA reads TGCGCTAGCAGGGGCCGGGGGAGGACTGAAGCTTTCTTT. Its translation is CASRGRGRTEAFF. The rearrangement joins TRBV4-1 to TRBJ1-1, with D possibly matching TRBD1 (6 bases). The germline CDR1 and CDR2 sequences are MGHRA and YSYEKL. The CDR3 has 13 amino acids.

V usage is TRBV24-1 and J usage is TRBJ2-6; D is unresolved. The V end was cut by 4 bases, the J end by 0 bases, with 9 bases between. The CDR3 has 16 residues. In germline, CDR1 is KGHDR, CDR2 SFDVKD. CDR3: CATSDPGSSGANVLTF. The CDR3 region has the DNA TGTGCCACCAGTGACCCCGGGTCCTCTGGGGCCAACGTCCTGACTTTC.

The chain uses TRBV5-1 and TRBJ1-2, with 9 bases identical to TRBD1. The CDR3 runs to 15 residues. The V gene's germline CDR1 is SGHRS and CDR2 YFSETQ. Trimming removed 4 bases from V and 5 bases from J; junction bases left unmatched: 9. CDR3 sequence reads: CASSLQGADVYGYTF. CDR3 in DNA: TGCGCCAGCAGCCTACAGGGGGCGGATGTATATGGCTACACCTTC.

This sequence joins TRBV7-2 and TRBJ2-4; D perhaps matches TRBD2 (5 bases). V was clipped by 1 base and J by 7 bases, with 11 bases between them. Germline-derived CDR1 and CDR2 are SGHTA and FQGNSA. The CDR3 length is 14 residues. CDR3: CASSLDSTGNIQYF. For the CDR3, the DNA is TGTGCCAGCAGCTTAGATAGTACGGGGAACATTCAGTACTTC.

The chain combines TRBV5-1 with TRBJ1-1, with D possibly being TRBD1 (5 bases). Germline CDR1 SGHRS, CDR2 YFSETQ. The ends were cut back, 4 bases at V and 3 bases at J, with 16 bases in the middle. CDR3 length: 15 residues. Here the CDR3 reads CASSLTREGYTEAFF. CDR3 nucleotides: TGCGCCAGCAGCCTCACCAGGGAGGGGTACACTGAAGCTTTCTTT. The full variable domain, completed using reference TRBV5-1 and TRBJ1-1, is KAGVTQTPRYLIKTRGQQVTLSCSPISGHRSVSWYQQTPGQGLQFLFEYFSETQRNKGNFPGRFSGRQFSNSRSEMNVSTLELGDSALYLCASSLTREGYTEAFFGQGTRLTVV.

This sequence joins TRBV18 and TRBJ1-4; D may be TRBD1 (5 bases). This CDR3 has 16 residues. Germline lookup yields CDR1 KGHSH and CDR2 LQKENI. Trimming cost V 3 bases and J 8 bases, with 19 bases left between them. CDR3 in amino acids: CASSPRLGQGSEKLFF. CDR3 sequence (DNA): TGTGCCAGCTCACCTAGGCTGGGCCAGGGATCGGAAAAACTGTTTTTT. Looking up the rest from reference TRBV18 and TRBJ1-4 gives the full variable domain: NAGVMQNPRHLVRRRGQEARLRCSPMKGHSHVYWYRQLPEEGLKFMVYLQKENIIDESGMPKERFSAEFPKEGPSILRIQQVVRGDSAAYFCASSPRLGQGSEKLFFGSGTQLSVL.

This clone was seen a single time. The J gene is TRBJ2-1, the V gene TRBV5-1; perhaps TRBD2 as D (5 bases). CDR1 and CDR2 (germline): SGHRS, YFSETQ. The CDR3 spans 15 residues. The V end lost 7 bases, the J end lost 0 bases, and 14 bases lay between the germline ends. The CDR3, as DNA: TGCGCCAGCGGCTCCCTAGCAAGCTCCTACAATGAGCAGTTCTTC. Encoded protein: CASGSLASSYNEQFF.

The chain has TRBV12-3 or TRBV12-4 and TRBJ2-5; 8 positions match TRBD1. The CDR3 has 13 residues. The trim removed 3 bases at V and 5 bases at J, leaving 2 bases unmatched. DNA for the CDR3: TGTGCCAGCAGTTTGGGACAGGTGGAGACCCAGTACTTC. Its protein is CASSLGQVETQYF.

The V gene is TRBV6-1, the J gene TRBJ1-5; D perhaps matches TRBD1 (5 bases). CDR3 length equals 16 residues. V lost 2 bases, J lost 7 bases, and 18 bases lay in between. Germline V gene sequence: CDR1 MNHNS, CDR2 SASEGT. CDR3 loop: CASSERGWGDRQPQHF. The CDR3 DNA sequence: TGTGCCAGCAGTGAACGGGGTTGGGGGGACCGGCAGCCCCAGCATTTT.